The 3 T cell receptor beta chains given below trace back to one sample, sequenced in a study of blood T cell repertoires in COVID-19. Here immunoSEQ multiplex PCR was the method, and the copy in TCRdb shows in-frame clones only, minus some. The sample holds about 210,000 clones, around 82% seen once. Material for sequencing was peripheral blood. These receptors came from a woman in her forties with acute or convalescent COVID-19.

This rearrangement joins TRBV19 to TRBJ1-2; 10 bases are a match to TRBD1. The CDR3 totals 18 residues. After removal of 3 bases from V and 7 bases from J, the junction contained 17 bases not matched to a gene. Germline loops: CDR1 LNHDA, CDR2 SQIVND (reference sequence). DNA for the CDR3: TGTGCCAGTAGTATTACGGGGGGACAGGGGCCGGGAAGAAGTGGCTACACCTTC. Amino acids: CASSITGGQGPGRSGYTF.

Here the CDR3 DNA reads TGTGCCAGCAGCTTTCCCCGTGGCAGGGATATTGAGCAGCCCCAGCATTTT. This gives the protein CASSFPRGRDIEQPQHF. V usage is TRBV5-8 and J usage is TRBJ1-5; TRBD1 might be the D (5 bases). CDR1 and CDR2 (germline): SGHTS, YDEGEE. V was clipped by 2 bases and J by 7 bases, with 22 bases between them. The CDR3 sequence is 17 residues long.

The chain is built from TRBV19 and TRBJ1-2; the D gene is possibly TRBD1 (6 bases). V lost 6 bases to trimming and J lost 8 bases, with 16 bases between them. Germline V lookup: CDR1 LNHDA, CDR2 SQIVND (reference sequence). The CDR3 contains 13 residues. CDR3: CASRQGNLSGYTF. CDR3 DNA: TGTGCCAGTAGACAGGGAAATCTAAGCGGCTACACCTTC.